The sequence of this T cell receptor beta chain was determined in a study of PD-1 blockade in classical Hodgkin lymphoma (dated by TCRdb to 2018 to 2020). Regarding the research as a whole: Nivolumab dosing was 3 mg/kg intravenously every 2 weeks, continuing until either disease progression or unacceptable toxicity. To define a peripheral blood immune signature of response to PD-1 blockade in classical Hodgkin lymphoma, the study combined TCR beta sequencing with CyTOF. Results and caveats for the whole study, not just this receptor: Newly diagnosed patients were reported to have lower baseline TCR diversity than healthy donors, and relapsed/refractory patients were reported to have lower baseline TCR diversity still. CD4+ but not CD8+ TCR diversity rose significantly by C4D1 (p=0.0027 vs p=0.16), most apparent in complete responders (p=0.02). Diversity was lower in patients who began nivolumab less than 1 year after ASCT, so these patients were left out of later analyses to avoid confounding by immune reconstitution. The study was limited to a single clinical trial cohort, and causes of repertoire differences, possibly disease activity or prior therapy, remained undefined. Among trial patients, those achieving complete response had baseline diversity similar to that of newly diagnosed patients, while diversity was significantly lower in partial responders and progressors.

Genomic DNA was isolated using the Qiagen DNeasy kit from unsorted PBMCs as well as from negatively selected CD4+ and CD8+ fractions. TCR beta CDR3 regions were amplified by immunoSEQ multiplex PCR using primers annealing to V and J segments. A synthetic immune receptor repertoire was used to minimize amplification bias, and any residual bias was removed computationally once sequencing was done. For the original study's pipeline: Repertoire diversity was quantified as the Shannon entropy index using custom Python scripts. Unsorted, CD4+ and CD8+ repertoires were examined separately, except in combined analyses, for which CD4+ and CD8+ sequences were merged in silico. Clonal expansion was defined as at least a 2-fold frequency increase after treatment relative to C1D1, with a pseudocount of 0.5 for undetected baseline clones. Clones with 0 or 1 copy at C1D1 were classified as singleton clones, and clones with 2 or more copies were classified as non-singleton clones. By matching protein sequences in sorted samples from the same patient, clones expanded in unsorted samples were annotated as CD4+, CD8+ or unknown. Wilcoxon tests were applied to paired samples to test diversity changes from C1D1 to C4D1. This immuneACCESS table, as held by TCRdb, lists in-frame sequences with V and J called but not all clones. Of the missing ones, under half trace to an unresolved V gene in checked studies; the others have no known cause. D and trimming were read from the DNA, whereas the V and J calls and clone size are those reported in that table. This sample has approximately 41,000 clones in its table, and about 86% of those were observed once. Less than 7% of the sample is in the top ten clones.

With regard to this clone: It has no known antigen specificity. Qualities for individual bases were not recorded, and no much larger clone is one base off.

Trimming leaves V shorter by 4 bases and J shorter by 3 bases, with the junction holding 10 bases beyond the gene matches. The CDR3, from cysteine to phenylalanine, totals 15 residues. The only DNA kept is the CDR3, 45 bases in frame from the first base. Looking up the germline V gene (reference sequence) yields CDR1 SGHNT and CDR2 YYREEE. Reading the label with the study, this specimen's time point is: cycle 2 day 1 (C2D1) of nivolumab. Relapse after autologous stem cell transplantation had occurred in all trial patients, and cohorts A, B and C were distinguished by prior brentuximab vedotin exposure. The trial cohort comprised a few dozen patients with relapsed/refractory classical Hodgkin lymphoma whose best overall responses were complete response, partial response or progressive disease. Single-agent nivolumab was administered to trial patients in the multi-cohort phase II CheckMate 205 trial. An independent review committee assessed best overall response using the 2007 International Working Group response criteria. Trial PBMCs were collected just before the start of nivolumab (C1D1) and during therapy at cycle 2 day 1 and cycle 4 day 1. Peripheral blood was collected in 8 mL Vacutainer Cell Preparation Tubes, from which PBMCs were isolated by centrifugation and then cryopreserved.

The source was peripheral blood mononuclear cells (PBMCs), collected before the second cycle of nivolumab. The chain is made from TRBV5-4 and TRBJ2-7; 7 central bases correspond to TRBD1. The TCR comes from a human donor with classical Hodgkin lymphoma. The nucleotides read TGTGCCAGCAGCCCCCCGACAGGGAGTAACTACGAGCAGTACTTC. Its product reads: CASSPPTGSNYEQYF.